The 25 T cell receptor beta chains below all came from one sample that was sequenced in a study of cytomegalovirus exposure and HLA in healthy donors. PCR involved 60 Vbeta and 13 Jbeta primers. Clones were read by immunoSEQ multiplex PCR, and TCRdb kept only the in-frame ones, dropping some. The sample shows about 67,000 clones, approximately 92% of them seen only once. Sample: PBMCs. Receptors were obtained from a woman aged 30 to 39 in good health and CMV-seropositive.

The V call is TRBV7-8, the J call TRBJ2-1; 7 positions agree with TRBD2. Germline CDR1 reads SGHVS; CDR2 reads FQNEAQ. The J segment lost 5 bases and the V segment lost 7 bases, leaving 2 bases of the junction unmatched. The CDR3 spans 12 residues. CDR3 nucleotides: TGTGCCAGCAAAGGGACTAACAATGAGCAGTTCTTC. It encodes CASKGTNNEQFF.

The chain is built from TRBV18 and TRBJ2-7; possibly TRBD2 for D (6 bases). CDR3 length equals 13 residues. The germline gives CDR1 KGHSH, CDR2 LQKENI. The ends were cut back, 3 bases at V and 2 bases at J, with 8 bases in the middle. The CDR3, as DNA: TGTGCCAGCTCACCGTGGGAGGCCTACGAGCAGTACTTC. Its protein is CASSPWEAYEQYF.

The V gene is TRBV19, the J gene TRBJ2-7; 7 bases line up with TRBD1. This CDR3 spans 14 amino acids. V was clipped by 3 bases and J by 5 bases; unmatched bases: 7. Germline loops: CDR1 LNHDA, CDR2 SQIVND (reference sequence). The CDR3 DNA follows: TGTGCCAGTAGTATTGGCAGGGGGTCTAACGAGCAGTACTTC. Translation: CASSIGRGSNEQYF. Full variable domain (missing parts from reference TRBV19 and TRBJ2-7): DGGITQSPKYLFRKEGQNVTLSCEQNLNHDAMYWYRQDPGQGLRLIYYSQIVNDFQKGDIAEGYSVSREKKESFPLTVTSAQKNPTAFYLCASSIGRGSNEQYFGPGTRLTVT.

V is TRBV6-6 and J is TRBJ2-3; D call uncertain. The CDR3 contains 11 residues. V was clipped by 7 bases and J by 3 bases, with 5 bases between them. CDR1 and CDR2 from the germline V gene are MNHNY and SVGAGI (reference sequence). DNA of the CDR3: TGTGCCAGCACCACAACAGATACGCAGTATTTT. Translated, it gives CASTTTDTQYF.

This chain links TRBV7-2 with TRBJ2-3; the D is unclear. The germline gives CDR1 SGHTA, CDR2 FQGNSA. There are 15 residues in the CDR3. Trimming shortened V by 4 bases and J by 4 bases, and 15 bases separated the two germline ends. CDR3 DNA sequence: TGTGCCAGCAGCTCCCACTCTGGCGGCCCAGATACGCAGTATTTT. Amino acids: CASSSHSGGPDTQYF. Full variable domain (rest looked up from reference TRBV7-2 and TRBJ2-3): GAGVSQSPSNKVTEKGKDVELRCDPISGHTALYWYRQSLGQGLEFLIYFQGNSAPDKSGLPSDRFSAERTGGSVSTLTIQRTQQEDSAVYLCASSSHSGGPDTQYFGPGTRLTVL.

The V and J genes are TRBV27 and TRBJ1-2, with 10 positions matching TRBD1. J gave up 3 bases and V 3 bases, and 4 bases lay outside the gene matches. The CDR3 has 15 residues. CDR1 MNHEY and CDR2 SMNVEV come from the germline V gene (reference sequence). CDR3 in amino acids: CASSFLGQGDYGYTF. The DNA for the CDR3 is TGTGCCAGCAGTTTTCTTGGACAGGGGGACTATGGCTACACCTTC.

The genes are TRBV7-9 and TRBJ2-5; 9 positions match TRBD1. Germline values: CDR1 SEHNR, CDR2 FQNEAQ (reference sequence). There are 14 residues in the CDR3. V dropped 5 bases and J dropped 5; count of bases not matched to a gene: 6. CDR3 protein: CASSLQGARETQYF. The CDR3 DNA reads as TGTGCCAGCAGCCTACAGGGGGCTCGGGAGACCCAGTACTTC.

The CDR3 DNA is TGTGCCAGCTTCGTTTCGGGGGGCAGGAATGAGCAGTTCTTC. Translation gives CASFVSGGRNEQFF. The V gene is TRBV18, the J gene TRBJ2-1; maybe TRBD2 (7 bases). With 7 bases removed from V and 7 bases from J, the gap between germline ends came to 17 bases. Germline V lookup: CDR1 KGHSH, CDR2 LQKENI. This CDR3 region has 14 residues.

The chain uses TRBV4-1 and TRBJ2-3; 13 bases are a match to TRBD2. Germline loops: CDR1 MGHRA, CDR2 YSYEKL. The CDR3 runs to 21 residues. V dropped 3 bases and J dropped 1; count of bases not matched to a gene: 16. The DNA of the CDR3 is TGCGCCAGCAGCCATTCCGGGACTAGCGGGGATACAAGGGGGGGCACAGATACGCAGTATTTT. It codes for CASSHSGTSGDTRGGTDTQYF.

The genes are TRBV7-2 and TRBJ2-1, with D unresolved. Germline CDR1 reads SGHTA; CDR2 reads FQGNSA. V was clipped by 5 bases and J by 9 bases, with 17 bases between them. CDR3 length equals 14 residues. CDR3 DNA sequence: TGTGCCAGCAGCCCCCATCGTGGCCCTCTTGAGCAGTTCTTC. Translating gives CASSPHRGPLEQFF.

The V and J genes are TRBV6-1 and TRBJ2-7, with 10 bases identical to TRBD1. The CDR3 covers 15 residues. Germline-derived CDR1 and CDR2 are MNHNS and SASEGT. The V and J ends lost 4 bases and 5 bases, in that order; junction bases with no gene match: 8. CDR3 loop: CASSVPGQGFHEQYF. CDR3 nucleotide sequence: TGTGCCAGCAGTGTACCGGGACAGGGGTTCCACGAGCAGTACTTC.

The gene calls are TRBV7-2 and TRBJ1-1; maybe TRBD1 (6 bases). The V gene lost 2 bases and the J gene lost 0 bases, with 10 bases spanning the gap. Germline V gene data show CDR1 as SGHTA and CDR2 as FQGNSA. The length of the CDR3 is 15 residues. CDR3 region: CASSLSRTVNTEAFF. CDR3 sequence (DNA): TGTGCCAGCAGCTTAAGCAGGACAGTGAACACTGAAGCTTTCTTT.

This clone came up a few times. The V gene is TRBV19, the J gene TRBJ2-1; 8 positions agree with TRBD2. The V and J ends lost 3 bases and 7 bases, in that order; junction bases with no gene match: 8. Germline-derived CDR1 and CDR2 are LNHDA and SQIVND (reference sequence). The CDR3 consists of 15 residues. Here the CDR3 DNA reads TGTGCCAGTAGTATGGAGCGGGAGTACGGTAATGAGCAGTTCTTC. Translation: CASSMEREYGNEQFF.

The chain employs TRBV10-1 and TRBJ1-1; D uncertain. Germline CDR1 is WNHNN and CDR2 is SYGVQD (reference sequence). Trimming stripped 4 bases from V and 4 bases from J, with 13 bases between. This CDR3 contains 14 residues. The CDR3 spells CASSVTAEATEAFF. The CDR3 coding sequence is TGCGCCAGCAGTGTTACAGCGGAGGCCACTGAAGCTTTCTTT.

The chain carries TRBV7-9 and TRBJ1-2; no clear D. The CDR3 is 15 amino acids. V lost 5 bases and J 4 bases, leaving 17 bases between the germline ends. The germline gives CDR1 SEHNR, CDR2 FQNEAQ (reference sequence). The CDR3 DNA reads TGTGCCAGCAGCAAGGAGGTGCGGGGAATCTATGGCTACACCTTC. Amino acids: CASSKEVRGIYGYTF.

This clone was seen once. The V call is TRBV2, the J call TRBJ1-1; D is unresolved. The CDR3 is 11 amino acids. The V and J ends lost 9 bases and 6 bases respectively, with 11 bases between them. The germline gives CDR1 SNHLY, CDR2 FYNNEI. This CDR3 reads CASRLGPEAFF. CDR3 DNA sequence: TGTGCCAGTAGACTTGGTCCTGAAGCTTTCTTT. Supplemented by reference TRBV2 and TRBJ1-1, the full variable domain reads EPEVTQTPSHQVTQMGQEVILRCVPISNHLYFYWYRQILGQKVEFLVSFYNNEISEKSEIFDDQFSVERPDGSNFTLKIRSTKLEDSAMYFCASRLGPEAFFGQGTRLTVV.

The chain recombines TRBV9 with TRBJ2-6; D gene unclear. V shed 2 bases and J shed 4 bases, with 7 bases lying between them. From germline, CDR1 is SGDLS and CDR2 YYNGEE. This CDR3 has 14 amino acids. The CDR3 is CASSVYSGANVLTF. DNA for the CDR3: TGTGCCAGCAGCGTTTATTCCGGGGCCAACGTCCTGACTTTC.

The V and J genes are TRBV4-1 and TRBJ2-1; TRBD2 aligns across 8 bases. V gave up 4 bases and J gave up 4 bases; unmatched junction bases: 15. This CDR3 comprises 18 residues. Germline V gene lookup returns CDR1 MGHRA and CDR2 YSYEKL. The DNA for the CDR3 is TGCGCCAGCAGCCCAAAGGACGACGGGAGGGCCGGGTACAATGAGCAGTTCTTC. This sequence encodes CASSPKDDGRAGYNEQFF.

The genes are TRBV27 and TRBJ1-4, with a tentative D call TRBD1 (5 bases). The V gene lost 4 bases and the J gene lost 1 base, with 16 bases spanning the gap. This CDR3 spans 17 amino acids. Per the germline V gene, CDR1 is MNHEY and CDR2 is SMNVEV (reference sequence). CDR3: CASSWVGAKGTNEKLFF. The CDR3 bases are TGTGCCAGCAGTTGGGTAGGGGCTAAAGGAACTAATGAAAAACTGTTTTTT.

The chain recombines TRBV18 with TRBJ1-4, with 7 bases aligning to TRBD1. J gave up 6 bases and V 6 bases, and 10 bases lay outside the gene matches. Germline assignment: CDR1 KGHSH and CDR2 LQKENI. The CDR3 runs 15 residues. CDR3 in DNA: TGTGCCAGCTCTCCCCCGGGACAGTCCCATGAAAAACTGTTTTTT. It yields the protein CASSPPGQSHEKLFF.

This rearrangement joins TRBV27 to TRBJ2-1, with TRBD1 matching over 10 bases. V lost 3 bases to trimming and J lost 8 bases; unmatched junction nucleotides: 10. CDR1 is MNHEY, CDR2 SMNVEV, per germline (reference sequence). The CDR3 has 16 residues. The CDR3 coding sequence is TGTGCCAGCAGTTTCCTACCGGGACAGGGGACGGATGAGCAGTTCTTC. Translating gives CASSFLPGQGTDEQFF.

The chain recombines TRBV28 with TRBJ2-7; 7 bases are shared with TRBD2. Trimming took 1 base from V and 7 from J; bases not matched to a gene: 1. This CDR3 contains 12 residues. The germline CDR1 and CDR2 sequences are MDHEN and SYDVKM. The CDR3 DNA follows: TGTGCCAGCAGTTTATCGGGGGGAGAGCAGTACTTC. Translated: CASSLSGGEQYF.

V gene TRBV5-4 combines with J gene TRBJ2-5; 10 bases agree with TRBD2. Losses at the gene ends were 5 bases for V and 5 bases for J; bases not matched to a gene: 15. Germline V CDR1 and CDR2: SGHNT, YYREEE (reference sequence). CDR3 length equals 17 residues. In nucleotides, the CDR3 is TGTGCCAGCAGTATTCCACTCGGGCTAGCGGGAGCTGAGACCCAGTACTTC. This translates into CASSIPLGLAGAETQYF.

This chain connects TRBV7-2 to TRBJ2-1; 14 bases map to TRBD2. Germline CDR1 is SGHTA and CDR2 is FQGNSA. The CDR3 runs 17 residues. The V gene end was trimmed by 1 base and the J gene end by 4 bases; junction bases not matched to a gene: 3. The CDR3 loop is CASSLVGTSGRYNEQFF. As DNA, the CDR3 is TGTGCCAGCAGCTTAGTCGGGACTAGCGGGAGATACAATGAGCAGTTCTTC.

The chain combines TRBV13 with TRBJ2-6; the D gene is possibly TRBD2 (5 bases). The germline V gene has CDR1 PRHDT and CDR2 FYEKMQ (reference sequence). This CDR3 has 17 residues. With 5 bases removed from V and 1 base from J, the gap between germline ends came to 15 bases. The CDR3 spells CASSPLLDLSGANVLTF. The CDR3 region has the DNA TGTGCCAGCAGCCCTCTTTTGGACTTATCTGGGGCCAACGTCCTGACTTTC.